This TCR beta chain was sequenced in a study of blood T cell repertoires in COVID-19. On the study more broadly: Sites across the United States, Italy and Spain contributed samples from acute and convalescent COVID-19. Sources were T cells, B-cell-depleted T cells, or PBMCs; the material itself was cDNA or gDNA.

Per the study methods: Amplification of reference gene primers was used by the study to estimate nucleated cell counts. Libraries were prepared by immunoSEQ multiplex PCR; TCRdb keeps only in-frame clonotypes and omits some of them. The DNA gave D and trimming, while V, J and clone size come from that table. The sample includes about 230,000 clones, 90% of them seen just once. A Seattle source enrolled patients during active infection and followed them longitudinally. V was cut by 6 bases and J by 6 bases, with 15 bases left in between. The CDR3 contains 13 residues. CDR1 MDHEN and CDR2 SYDVKM come from the germline V gene.

Sequences were obtained from peripheral blood. V is TRBV28 and J is TRBJ2-7; unclear D gene. The origin of this receptor is a man aged 25-40 years with COVID-19, enrolled during active disease. The CDR3 loop reads CASSFKTGSEQYF. Here the CDR3 DNA reads TGTGCCAGCAGCTTCAAAACCGGGTCCGAGCAGTACTTC.